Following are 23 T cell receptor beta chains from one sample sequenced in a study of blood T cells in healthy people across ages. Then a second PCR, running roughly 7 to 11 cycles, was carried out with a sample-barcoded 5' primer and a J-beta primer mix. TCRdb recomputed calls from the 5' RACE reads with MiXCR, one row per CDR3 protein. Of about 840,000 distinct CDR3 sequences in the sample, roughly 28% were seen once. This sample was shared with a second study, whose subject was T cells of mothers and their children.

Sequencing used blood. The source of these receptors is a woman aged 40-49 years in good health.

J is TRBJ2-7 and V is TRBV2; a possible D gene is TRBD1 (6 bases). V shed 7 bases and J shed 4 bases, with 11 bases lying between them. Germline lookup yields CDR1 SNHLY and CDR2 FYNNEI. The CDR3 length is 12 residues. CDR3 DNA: TGTGCCAGCACCGGCGGACAGTACGAGCAGTACTTC. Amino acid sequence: CASTGGQYEQYF.

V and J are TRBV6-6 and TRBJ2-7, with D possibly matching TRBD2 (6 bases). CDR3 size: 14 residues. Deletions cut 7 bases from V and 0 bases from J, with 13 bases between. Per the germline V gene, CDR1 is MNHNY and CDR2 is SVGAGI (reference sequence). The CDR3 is CASTDVGGSYEQYF. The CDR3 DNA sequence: TGTGCCAGCACCGACGTCGGGGGCTCCTACGAGCAGTACTTC.

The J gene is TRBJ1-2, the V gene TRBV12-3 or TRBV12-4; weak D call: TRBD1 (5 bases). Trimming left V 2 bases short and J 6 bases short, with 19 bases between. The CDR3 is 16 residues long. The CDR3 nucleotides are TGTGCCAGCAGTTTATCTGAGACAGTAAGGTGGGATGGCTACACCTTC. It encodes CASSLSETVRWDGYTF.

CDR3: CASSVSGTETYEQYF. DNA of the CDR3: TGTGCCAGCAGCGTCTCCGGGACAGAGACCTACGAGCAGTACTTC. The genes are TRBV7-2 and TRBJ2-7, with 7 bases aligning to TRBD1. Germline CDR1 SGHTA, CDR2 FQGNSA. The CDR3 is made up of 15 amino acids. Trimming at V came to 5 bases and at J to 2 bases, leaving 9 bases not matched to a gene.

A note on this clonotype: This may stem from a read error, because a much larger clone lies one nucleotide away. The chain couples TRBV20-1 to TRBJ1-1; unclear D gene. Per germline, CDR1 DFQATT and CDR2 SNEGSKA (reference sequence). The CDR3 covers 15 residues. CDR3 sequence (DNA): TGCAGTACTAGAGATTCGGGCGGCCCGAACACTGAAGCTTTCTTT. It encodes CSTRDSGGPNTEAFF.

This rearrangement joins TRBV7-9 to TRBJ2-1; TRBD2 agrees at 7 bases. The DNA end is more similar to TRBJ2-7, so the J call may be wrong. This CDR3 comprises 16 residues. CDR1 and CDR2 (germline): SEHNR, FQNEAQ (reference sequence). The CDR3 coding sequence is TGTGCCAGCAGCTCCCTCAGCGGGGCGTTTTACAATGAGCAGTACTTC. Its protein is CASSSLSGAFYNEQYF.

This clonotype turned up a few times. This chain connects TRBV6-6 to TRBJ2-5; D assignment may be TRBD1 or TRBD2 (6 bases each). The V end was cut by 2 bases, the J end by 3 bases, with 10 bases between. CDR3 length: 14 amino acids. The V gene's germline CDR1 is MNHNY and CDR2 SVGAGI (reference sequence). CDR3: CASSYGGREETQYF. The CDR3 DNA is TGTGCCAGCAGTTACGGGGGGCGCGAAGAGACCCAGTACTTC.

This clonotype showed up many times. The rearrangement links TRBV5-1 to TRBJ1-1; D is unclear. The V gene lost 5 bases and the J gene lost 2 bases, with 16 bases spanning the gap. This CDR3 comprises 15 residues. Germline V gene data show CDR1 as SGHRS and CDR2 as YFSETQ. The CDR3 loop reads CASRPQPQANTEAFF. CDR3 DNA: TGCGCCAGCAGGCCGCAACCCCAGGCTAACACTGAAGCTTTCTTT.

This CDR3 is CASSSGGGREQYF. CDR3 coding DNA: TGTGCCAGCAGCTCCGGCGGCGGCCGCGAGCAGTACTTC. The rearrangement joins TRBV7-2 to TRBJ2-7; D remains ambiguous. The CDR3 totals 13 residues. Germline CDR1 is SGHTA and CDR2 is FQGNSA. V was trimmed by 4 bases and J by 6 bases, leaving 13 bases between them.

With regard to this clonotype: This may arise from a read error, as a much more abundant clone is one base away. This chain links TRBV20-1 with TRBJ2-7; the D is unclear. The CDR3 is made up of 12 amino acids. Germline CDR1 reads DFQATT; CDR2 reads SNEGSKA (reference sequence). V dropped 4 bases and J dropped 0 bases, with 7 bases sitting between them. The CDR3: CSAKPNSYEQYF. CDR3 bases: TGCAGTGCTAAACCGAACTCCTACGAGCAGTACTTC.

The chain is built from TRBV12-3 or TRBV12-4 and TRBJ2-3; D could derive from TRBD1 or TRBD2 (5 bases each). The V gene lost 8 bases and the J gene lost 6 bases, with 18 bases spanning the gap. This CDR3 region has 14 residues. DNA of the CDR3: TGTGCCAGCGGAACCGGGACCCCTGGGGATACGCAGTATTTT. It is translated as CASGTGTPGDTQYF.

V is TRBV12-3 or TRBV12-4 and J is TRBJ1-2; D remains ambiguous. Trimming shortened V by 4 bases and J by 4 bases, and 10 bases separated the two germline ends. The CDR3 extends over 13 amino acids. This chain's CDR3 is CASSSDFFYGYTF. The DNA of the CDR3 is TGTGCCAGCAGTTCGGACTTTTTCTATGGCTACACCTTC.

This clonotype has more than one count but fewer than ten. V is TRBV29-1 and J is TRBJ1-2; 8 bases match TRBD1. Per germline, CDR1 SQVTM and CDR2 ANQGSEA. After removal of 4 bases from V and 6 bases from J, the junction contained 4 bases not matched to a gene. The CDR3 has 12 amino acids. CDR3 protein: CSVGTGLDGYTF. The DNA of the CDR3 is TGCAGCGTTGGGACAGGGCTGGATGGCTACACCTTC.

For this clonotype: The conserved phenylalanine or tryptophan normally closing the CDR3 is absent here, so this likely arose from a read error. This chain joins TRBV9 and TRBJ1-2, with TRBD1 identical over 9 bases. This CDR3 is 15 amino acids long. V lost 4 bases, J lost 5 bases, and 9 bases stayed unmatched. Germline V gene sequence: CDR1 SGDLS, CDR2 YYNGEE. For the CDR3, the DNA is TGTGCCAGCAGCCTCAGGGACAGGGATTATTATGGCTACACCTGC. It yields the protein CASSLRDRDYYGYTC.

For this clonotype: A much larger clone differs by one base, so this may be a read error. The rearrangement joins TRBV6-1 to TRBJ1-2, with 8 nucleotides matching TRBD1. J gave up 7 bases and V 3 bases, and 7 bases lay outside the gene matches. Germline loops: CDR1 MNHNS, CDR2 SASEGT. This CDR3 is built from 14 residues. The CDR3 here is CASSEATGGGGYTF. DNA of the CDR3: TGTGCCAGCAGTGAGGCCACAGGGGGTGGTGGCTACACCTTC.

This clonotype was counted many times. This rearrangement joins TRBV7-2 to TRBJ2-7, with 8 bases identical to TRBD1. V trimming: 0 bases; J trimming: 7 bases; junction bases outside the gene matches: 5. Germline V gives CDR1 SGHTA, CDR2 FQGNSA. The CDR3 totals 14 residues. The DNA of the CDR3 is TGTGCCAGCAGCTTAGCGACAGGGGTCTCGGAGCAGTACTTC. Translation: CASSLATGVSEQYF.

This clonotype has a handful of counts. CDR3 DNA sequence: TGCAGTGCTAGAGAGCAGGCGGGGAACTATGGCTACACCTTC. Translating it yields CSAREQAGNYGYTF. The chain employs TRBV20-1 and TRBJ1-2; D is unclear. This CDR3 spans 14 amino acids. V shed 0 bases and J shed 2 bases, with 10 bases lying between them. CDR1 and CDR2 (germline): DFQATT, SNEGSKA (reference sequence).

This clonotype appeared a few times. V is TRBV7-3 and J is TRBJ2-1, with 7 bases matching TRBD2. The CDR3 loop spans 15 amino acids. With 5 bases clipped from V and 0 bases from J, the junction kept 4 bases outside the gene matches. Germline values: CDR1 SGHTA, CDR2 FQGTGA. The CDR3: CASSRGSVSYNEQFF. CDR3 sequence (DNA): TGTGCCAGCAGCCGCGGGAGCGTCTCCTACAATGAGCAGTTCTTC.

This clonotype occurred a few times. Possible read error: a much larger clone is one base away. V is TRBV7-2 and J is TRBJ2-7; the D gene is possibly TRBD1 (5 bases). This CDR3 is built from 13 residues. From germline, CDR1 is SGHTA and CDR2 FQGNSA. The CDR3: CAGSPTASLEQYF. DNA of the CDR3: TGTGCCGGCAGCCCGACAGCGTCACTGGAGCAGTACTTC.

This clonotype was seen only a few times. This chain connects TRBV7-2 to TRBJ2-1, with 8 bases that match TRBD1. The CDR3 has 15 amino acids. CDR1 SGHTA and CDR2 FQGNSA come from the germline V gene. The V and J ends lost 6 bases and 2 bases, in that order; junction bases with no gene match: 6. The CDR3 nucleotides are TGTGCCAGCAGACCTGACAGGGGAGCCTACAATGAGCAGTTCTTC. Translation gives CASRPDRGAYNEQFF.

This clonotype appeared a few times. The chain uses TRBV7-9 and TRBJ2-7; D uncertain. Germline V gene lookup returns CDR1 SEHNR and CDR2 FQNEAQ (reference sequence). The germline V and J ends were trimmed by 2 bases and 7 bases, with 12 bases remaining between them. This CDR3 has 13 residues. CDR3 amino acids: CASSLTIYGEQYF. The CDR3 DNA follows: TGTGCCAGCAGCTTAACAATTTACGGGGAGCAGTACTTC.

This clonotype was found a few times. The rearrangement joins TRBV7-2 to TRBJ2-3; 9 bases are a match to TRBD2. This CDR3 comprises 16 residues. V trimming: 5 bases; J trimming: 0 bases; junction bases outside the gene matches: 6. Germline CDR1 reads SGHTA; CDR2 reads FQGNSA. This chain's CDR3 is CASSLGTSPSTDTQYF. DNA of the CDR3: TGTGCCAGCAGCCTAGGGACTAGCCCTAGCACAGATACGCAGTATTTT.

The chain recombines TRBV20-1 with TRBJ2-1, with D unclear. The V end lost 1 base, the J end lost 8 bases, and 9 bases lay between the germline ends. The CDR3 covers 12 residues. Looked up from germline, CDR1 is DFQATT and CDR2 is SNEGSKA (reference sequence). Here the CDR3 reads CSARGPTYEQFF. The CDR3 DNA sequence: TGCAGTGCTAGAGGCCCCACATATGAGCAGTTCTTC.